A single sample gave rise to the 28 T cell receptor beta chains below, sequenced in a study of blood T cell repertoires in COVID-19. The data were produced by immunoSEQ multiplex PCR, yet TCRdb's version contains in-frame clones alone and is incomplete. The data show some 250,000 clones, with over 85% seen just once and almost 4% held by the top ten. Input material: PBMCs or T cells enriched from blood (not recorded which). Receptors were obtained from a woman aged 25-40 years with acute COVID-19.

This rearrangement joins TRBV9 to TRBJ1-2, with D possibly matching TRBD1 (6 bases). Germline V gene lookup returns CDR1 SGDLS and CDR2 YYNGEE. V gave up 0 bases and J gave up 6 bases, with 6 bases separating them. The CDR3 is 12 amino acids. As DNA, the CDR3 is TGTGCCAGCAGCGTAGAGGGGGATGGCTACACCTTC. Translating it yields CASSVEGDGYTF.

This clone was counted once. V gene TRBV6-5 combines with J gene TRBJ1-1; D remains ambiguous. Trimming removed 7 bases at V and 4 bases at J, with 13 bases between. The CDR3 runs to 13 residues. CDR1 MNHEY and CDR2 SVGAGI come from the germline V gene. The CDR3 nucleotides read TGTGCCAGCACTAAACTCCGGGGCACTGAAGCTTTCTTT. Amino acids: CASTKLRGTEAFF.

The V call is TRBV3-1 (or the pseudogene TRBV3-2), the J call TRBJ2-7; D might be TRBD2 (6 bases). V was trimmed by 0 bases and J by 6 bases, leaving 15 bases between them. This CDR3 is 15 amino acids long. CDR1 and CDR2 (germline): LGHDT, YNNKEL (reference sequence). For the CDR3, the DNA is TGTGCCAGCAGCCAAGATAGCGGCAGTACGAGCGAGCAGTACTTC. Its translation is CASSQDSGSTSEQYF.

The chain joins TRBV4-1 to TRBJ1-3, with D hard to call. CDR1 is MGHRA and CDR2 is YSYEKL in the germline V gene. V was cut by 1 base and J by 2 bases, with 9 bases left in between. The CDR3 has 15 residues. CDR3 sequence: CASSQVSSAGNTIYF. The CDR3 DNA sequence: TGCGCCAGCAGCCAAGTGTCGTCTGCTGGAAACACCATATATTTT.

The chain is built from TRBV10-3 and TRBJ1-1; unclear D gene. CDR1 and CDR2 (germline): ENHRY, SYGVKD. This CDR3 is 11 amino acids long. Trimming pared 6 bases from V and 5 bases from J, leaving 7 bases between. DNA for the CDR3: TGTGCCATCAGCGGGTTGACTGAAGCTTTCTTT. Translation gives CAISGLTEAFF.

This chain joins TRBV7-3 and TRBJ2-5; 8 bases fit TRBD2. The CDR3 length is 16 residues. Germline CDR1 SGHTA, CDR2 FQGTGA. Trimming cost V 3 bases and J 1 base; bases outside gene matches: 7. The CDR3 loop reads CASSFRGGNPQETQYF. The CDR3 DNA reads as TGTGCCAGCAGCTTCCGGGGGGGGAACCCCCAAGAGACCCAGTACTTC.

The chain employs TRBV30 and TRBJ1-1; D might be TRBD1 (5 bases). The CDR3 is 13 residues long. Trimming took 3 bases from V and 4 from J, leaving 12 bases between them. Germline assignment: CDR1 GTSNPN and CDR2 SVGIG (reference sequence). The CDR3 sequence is CAWRAGLFTEAFF. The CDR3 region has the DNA TGTGCCTGGAGGGCAGGGCTCTTCACTGAAGCTTTCTTT.

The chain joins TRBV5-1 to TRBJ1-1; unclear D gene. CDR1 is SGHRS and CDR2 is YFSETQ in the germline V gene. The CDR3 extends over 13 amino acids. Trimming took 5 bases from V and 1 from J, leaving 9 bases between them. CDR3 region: CASSYQENTEAFF. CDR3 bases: TGCGCCAGCAGTTATCAGGAGAACACTGAAGCTTTCTTT.

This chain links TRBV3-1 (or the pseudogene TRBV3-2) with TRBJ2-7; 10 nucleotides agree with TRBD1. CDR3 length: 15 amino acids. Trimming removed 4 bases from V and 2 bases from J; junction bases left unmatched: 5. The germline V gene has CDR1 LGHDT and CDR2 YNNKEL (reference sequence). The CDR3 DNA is TGTGCCAGCAGCCCCGGACAGGGGGGGACCTACGAGCAGTACTTC. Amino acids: CASSPGQGGTYEQYF.

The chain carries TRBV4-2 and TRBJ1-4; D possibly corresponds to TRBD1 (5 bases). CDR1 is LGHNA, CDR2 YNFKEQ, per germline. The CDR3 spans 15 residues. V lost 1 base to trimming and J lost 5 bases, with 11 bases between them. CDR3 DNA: TGTGCCAGCAGCCAAGCTAAGGGGTCGAATGAAAAACTGTTTTTT. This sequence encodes CASSQAKGSNEKLFF.

The CDR3 bases are TGTGCCAGCAGTTTAGGAGGGTTTAGGGAGACCCAGTACTTC. This translates into CASSLGGFRETQYF. The chain links TRBV27 to TRBJ2-5, with D maybe TRBD2 (6 bases). The CDR3 runs 14 residues. CDR1 and CDR2 (germline): MNHEY, SMNVEV (reference sequence). Trimming took off 2 bases at V and 5 bases at J, with 12 bases between the two ends.

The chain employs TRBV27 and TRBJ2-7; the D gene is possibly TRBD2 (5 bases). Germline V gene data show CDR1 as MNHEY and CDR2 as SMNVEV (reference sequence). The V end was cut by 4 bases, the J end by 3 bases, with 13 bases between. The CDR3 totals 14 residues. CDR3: CASSSESTNYEQYF. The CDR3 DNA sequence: TGTGCCAGCAGTTCCGAGTCGACTAACTACGAGCAGTACTTC.

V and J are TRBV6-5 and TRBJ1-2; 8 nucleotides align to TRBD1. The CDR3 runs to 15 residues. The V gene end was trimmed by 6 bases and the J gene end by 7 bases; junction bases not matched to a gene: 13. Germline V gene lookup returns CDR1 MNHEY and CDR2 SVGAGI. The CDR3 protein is CASRPRDRWAGGYTF. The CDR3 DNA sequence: TGTGCCAGCAGACCCAGGGACAGGTGGGCAGGTGGCTACACCTTC.

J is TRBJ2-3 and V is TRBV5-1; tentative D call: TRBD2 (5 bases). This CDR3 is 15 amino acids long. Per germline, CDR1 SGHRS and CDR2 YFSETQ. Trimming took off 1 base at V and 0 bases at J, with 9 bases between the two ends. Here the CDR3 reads CASSLWRQSTDTQYF. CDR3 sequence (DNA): TGCGCCAGCAGCTTGTGGAGGCAAAGCACAGATACGCAGTATTTT.

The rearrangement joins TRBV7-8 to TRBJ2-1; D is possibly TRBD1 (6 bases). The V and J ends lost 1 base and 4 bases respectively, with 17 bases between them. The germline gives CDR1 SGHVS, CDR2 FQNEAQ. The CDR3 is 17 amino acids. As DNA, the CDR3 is TGTGCCAGCAGCTTAGGTCGTTTGGGACAACCATACAATGAGCAGTTCTTC. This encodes CASSLGRLGQPYNEQFF.

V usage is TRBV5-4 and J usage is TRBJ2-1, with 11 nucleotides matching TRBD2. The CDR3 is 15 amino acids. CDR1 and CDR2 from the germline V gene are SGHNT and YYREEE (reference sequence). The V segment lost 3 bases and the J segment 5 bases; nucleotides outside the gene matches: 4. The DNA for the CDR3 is TGTGCCAGCAGCTCCGGGGGACTAGCGGACAATGAGCAGTTCTTC. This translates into CASSSGGLADNEQFF.

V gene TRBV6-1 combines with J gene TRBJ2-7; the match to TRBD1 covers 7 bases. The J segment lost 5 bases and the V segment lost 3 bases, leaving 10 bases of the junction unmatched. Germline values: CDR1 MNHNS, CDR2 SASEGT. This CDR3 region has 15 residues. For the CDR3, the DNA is TGTGCCAGCAGTGATGTGGGACAGAAACCCGACGAGCAGTACTTC. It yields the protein CASSDVGQKPDEQYF.

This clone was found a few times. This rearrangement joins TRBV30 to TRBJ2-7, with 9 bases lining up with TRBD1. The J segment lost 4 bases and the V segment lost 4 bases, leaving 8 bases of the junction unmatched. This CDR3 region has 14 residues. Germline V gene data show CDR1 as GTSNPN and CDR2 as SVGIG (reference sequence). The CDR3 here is CAWTQDRGGYEQYF. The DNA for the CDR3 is TGTGCCTGGACCCAGGACAGGGGTGGATACGAGCAGTACTTC.

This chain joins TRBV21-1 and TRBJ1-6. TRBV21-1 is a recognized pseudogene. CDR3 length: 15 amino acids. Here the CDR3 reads CASTQGGAVNSPLHF. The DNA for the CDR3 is TGTGCCAGCACACAGGGAGGGGCGGTTAATTCACCCCTCCACTTT.

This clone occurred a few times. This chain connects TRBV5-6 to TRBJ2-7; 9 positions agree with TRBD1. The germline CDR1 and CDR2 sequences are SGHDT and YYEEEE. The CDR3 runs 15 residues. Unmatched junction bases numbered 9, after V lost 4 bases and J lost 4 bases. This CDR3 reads CASSPTGTGRYEQYF. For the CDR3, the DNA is TGTGCCAGCAGCCCTACCGGGACAGGGAGGTACGAGCAGTACTTC.

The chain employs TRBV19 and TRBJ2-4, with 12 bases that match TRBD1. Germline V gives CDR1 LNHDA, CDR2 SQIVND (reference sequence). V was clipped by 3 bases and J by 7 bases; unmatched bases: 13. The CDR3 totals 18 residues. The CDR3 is CASSMVIVGTGGANIQYF. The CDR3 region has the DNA TGTGCCAGTAGTATGGTCATTGTGGGGACAGGGGGCGCGAACATTCAGTACTTC.

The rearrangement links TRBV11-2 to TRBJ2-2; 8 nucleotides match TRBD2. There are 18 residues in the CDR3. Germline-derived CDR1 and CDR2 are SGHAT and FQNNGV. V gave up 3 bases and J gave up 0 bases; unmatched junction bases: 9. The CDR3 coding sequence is TGTGCCAGCAGCTTCACCCCGCGGGGGGACCCGAACACCGGGGAGCTGTTTTTT. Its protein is CASSFTPRGDPNTGELFF. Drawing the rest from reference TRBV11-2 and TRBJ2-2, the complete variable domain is EAGVAQSPRYKIIEKRQSVAFWCNPISGHATLYWYQQILGQGPKLLIQFQNNGVVDDSQLPKDRFSAERLKGVDSTLKIQPAKLEDSAVYLCASSFTPRGDPNTGELFFGEGSRLTVL.

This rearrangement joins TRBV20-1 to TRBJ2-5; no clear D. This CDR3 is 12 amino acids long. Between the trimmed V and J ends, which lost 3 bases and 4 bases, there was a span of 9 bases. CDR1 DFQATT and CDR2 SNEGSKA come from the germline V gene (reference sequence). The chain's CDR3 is CSASPRGETQYF. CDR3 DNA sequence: TGCAGTGCTAGTCCCAGAGGAGAGACCCAGTACTTC.

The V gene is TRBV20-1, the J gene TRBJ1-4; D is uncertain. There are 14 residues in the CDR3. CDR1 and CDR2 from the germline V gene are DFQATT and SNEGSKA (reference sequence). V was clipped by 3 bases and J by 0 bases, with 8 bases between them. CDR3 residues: CSASTGTTNEKLFF. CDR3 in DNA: TGCAGTGCTAGTACGGGAACAACTAATGAAAAACTGTTTTTT.

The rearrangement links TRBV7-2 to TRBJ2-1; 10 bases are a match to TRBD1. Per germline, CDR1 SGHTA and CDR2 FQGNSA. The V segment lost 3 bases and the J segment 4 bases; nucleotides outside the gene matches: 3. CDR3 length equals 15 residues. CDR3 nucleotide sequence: TGTGCCAGCAGCTTCCGGGACAGGGGTTACAATGAGCAGTTCTTC. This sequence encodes CASSFRDRGYNEQFF.

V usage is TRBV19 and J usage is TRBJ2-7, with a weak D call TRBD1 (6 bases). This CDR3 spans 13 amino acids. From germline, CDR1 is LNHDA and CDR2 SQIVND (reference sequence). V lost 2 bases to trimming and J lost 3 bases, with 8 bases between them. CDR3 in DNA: TGTGCCAGTAGTATAAGGGACAACTACGAGCAGTACTTC. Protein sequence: CASSIRDNYEQYF.

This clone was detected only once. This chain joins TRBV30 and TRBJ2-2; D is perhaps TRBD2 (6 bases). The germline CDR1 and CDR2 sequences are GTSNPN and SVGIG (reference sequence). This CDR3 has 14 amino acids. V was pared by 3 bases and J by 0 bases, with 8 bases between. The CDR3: CAWSGGANTGELFF. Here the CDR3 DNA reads TGTGCCTGGAGCGGCGGGGCGAACACCGGGGAGCTGTTTTTT.

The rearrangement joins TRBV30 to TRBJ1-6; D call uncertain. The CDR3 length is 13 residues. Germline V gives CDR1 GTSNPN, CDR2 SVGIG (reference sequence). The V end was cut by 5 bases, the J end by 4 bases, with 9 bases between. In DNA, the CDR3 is TGTGCCTGGGGAGGGCTTTATAATTCACCCCTCCACTTT. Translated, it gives CAWGGLYNSPLHF.